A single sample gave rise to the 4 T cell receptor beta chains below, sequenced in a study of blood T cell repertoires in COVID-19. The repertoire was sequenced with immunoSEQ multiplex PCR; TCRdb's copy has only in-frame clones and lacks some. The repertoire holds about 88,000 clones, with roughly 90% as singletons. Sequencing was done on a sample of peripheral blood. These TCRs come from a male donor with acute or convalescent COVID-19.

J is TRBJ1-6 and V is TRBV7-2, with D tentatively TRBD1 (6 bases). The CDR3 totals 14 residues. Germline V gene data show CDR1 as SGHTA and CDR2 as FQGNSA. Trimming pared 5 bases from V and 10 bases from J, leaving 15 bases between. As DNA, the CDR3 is TGTGCCAGCAGCCGGGACACTGGAGAGTCACCCCTCCACTTT. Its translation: CASSRDTGESPLHF.

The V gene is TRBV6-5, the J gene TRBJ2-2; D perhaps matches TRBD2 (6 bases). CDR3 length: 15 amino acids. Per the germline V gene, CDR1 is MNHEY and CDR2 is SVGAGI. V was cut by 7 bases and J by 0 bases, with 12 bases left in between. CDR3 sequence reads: CASTSGVSNTGELFF. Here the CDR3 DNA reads TGTGCCAGCACCTCGGGGGTTTCGAACACCGGGGAGCTGTTTTTT.

For the CDR3, the DNA is TGTGCCAGCAGTGACTCGCAGGCAACAGATACGCAGTATTTT. It is translated as CASSDSQATDTQYF. The genes are TRBV6-4 and TRBJ2-3; D unresolved. The CDR3 spans 14 residues. Trimming cost V 0 bases and J 3 bases, with 7 bases left between them. The germline CDR1 and CDR2 sequences are MRHNA and SNTAGT.

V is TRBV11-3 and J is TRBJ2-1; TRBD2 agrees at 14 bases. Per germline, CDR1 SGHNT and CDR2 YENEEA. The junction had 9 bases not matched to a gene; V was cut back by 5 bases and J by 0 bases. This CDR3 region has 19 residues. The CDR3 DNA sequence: TGTGCCAGCAGCCCTGGACTAGCGGGGGGCCTAAGCTCCTACAATGAGCAGTTCTTC. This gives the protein CASSPGLAGGLSSYNEQFF.